Listed below are T cell receptor beta chains from one sample, sequenced in a study of T cell changes during pregnancy in multiple sclerosis. Measured with immunoSEQ multiplex PCR; TCRdb has only the in-frame clones, and not every one. The sample has tens of thousands of clones, 75% to 95% seen once. This specimen was CD4+ T cells from peripheral blood mononuclear cells, taken in the second trimester of pregnancy. The receptors here all came from a female donor in good health, enrolled as a control in a pregnancy study. Each CDR3 is given with its conserved first and last residue. Fields, in order: V gene, clone size, J gene, D gene, CDR3 protein, CDR3 DNA. The D gene is left open where the match is weak. Only part of the rows carry a size: once, few, many, or a class if the clone is expanded.

>TRBV18|.|TRBJ1-2|TRBD1
CASSPLGQYGYTF
TGTGCCAGCTCACCCCTGGGACAGTATGGCTACACCTTC
>TRBV28|.|TRBJ1-1|.
CASSAFRDTEAFF
TGTGCCAGCAGTGCGTTCAGGGACACTGAAGCTTTCTTT
>TRBV10-1|once|TRBJ2-7|.
CASSDPDNHEQYF
TGCGCCAGCAGTGACCCGGACAACCACGAGCAGTACTTC
>TRBV7-2|.|TRBJ2-7|.
CASSLAASYEQYF
TGTGCCAGCAGCTTAGCGGCTAGCTACGAGCAGTACTTC
>TRBV4-2|.|TRBJ2-1|TRBD2
CASSQSSGGAYNEQFF
TGTGCCAGCAGCCAATCTAGCGGGGGGGCTTACAATGAGCAGTTCTTC
>TRBV30|.|TRBJ1-5|TRBD1
CAWSFTGENQPQHF
TGTGCCTGGAGTTTCACAGGGGAGAATCAGCCCCAGCATTTT
>TRBV4-1|.|TRBJ2-2|TRBD1
CASSITNRGGELFF
TGCGCCAGCAGCATTACGAACAGGGGCGGGGAGCTGTTTTTT
>TRBV7-3|.|TRBJ2-5|.
CASSPVSQETQYF
TGTGCCAGCAGCCCCGTGAGTCAAGAGACCCAGTACTTC
>TRBV6-4|.|TRBJ2-3|TRBD2
CASSDSSGADTQYF
TGTGCCAGCAGTGACTCTAGCGGGGCAGATACGCAGTATTTT
>TRBV28|.|TRBJ1-2|TRBD1
CASRETGSANYGYTF
TGTGCCAGCAGGGAGACAGGGTCAGCTAACTATGGCTACACCTTC
>TRBV6-4|.|TRBJ2-1|TRBD2
CASRAIAGGYNEQFF
TGTGCCAGCAGGGCGATAGCGGGGGGGTACAATGAGCAGTTCTTC
>TRBV28|.|TRBJ2-1|.
CASSSDSYNEQFF
TGTGCCAGCAGTTCGGACAGTTACAATGAGCAGTTCTTC
>TRBV2|.|TRBJ2-4|.
CASRNQVAKNIQYF
TGTGCCAGCAGGAACCAGGTGGCCAAAAACATTCAGTACTTC
>TRBV7-3|.|TRBJ2-3|TRBD2
CASSPLAGRGTDTQYF
TGTGCCAGCAGTCCACTAGCGGGTAGAGGCACAGATACGCAGTATTTT
>TRBV7-2|few|TRBJ2-7|.
CASSPRAAAGYEQYF
TGTGCCAGCAGCCCAAGGGCAGCCGCGGGGTACGAGCAGTACTTC
>TRBV28|.|TRBJ2-5|TRBD2
CASSPRLAGQETQYF
TGTGCCAGCAGTCCCCGACTAGCGGGACAAGAGACCCAGTACTTC
>TRBV27|.|TRBJ2-1|.
CASSLWGGPDEQFF
TGTGCCAGCAGTTTATGGGGGGGGCCGGATGAGCAGTTCTTC
>TRBV7-9|few|TRBJ1-1|.
CASSSDRLNTEAFF
TGTGCCAGCAGCTCGGACAGACTGAACACTGAAGCTTTCTTT
>TRBV30|.|TRBJ2-3|TRBD1
CAWSVGQGVTDTQYF
TGTGCCTGGAGTGTGGGGCAGGGGGTAACAGATACGCAGTATTTT
>TRBV6-6|.|TRBJ1-5|.
CASRRDSNQPQHF
TGTGCCAGCCGCAGGGATAGCAATCAGCCCCAGCATTTT
>TRBV6-1|.|TRBJ2-1|TRBD1
CASRGQGADEQFF
TGTGCCAGCAGAGGACAGGGGGCTGATGAGCAGTTCTTC
>TRBV7-9|.|TRBJ2-2|.
CASSVSQGNTGELFF
TGTGCCAGCAGCGTATCACAGGGGAACACCGGGGAGCTGTTTTTT
>TRBV4-3|.|TRBJ2-1|TRBD2
CASSPFPSGGLNEQFF
TGCGCCAGCAGCCCCTTCCCTAGCGGGGGCCTCAATGAGCAGTTCTTC
>TRBV7-2|.|TRBJ2-1|TRBD2
CASSRSGTSGNEQFF
TGTGCCAGCAGCCGCTCCGGGACTAGCGGTAATGAGCAGTTCTTC
>TRBV4-1|.|TRBJ2-7|.
CASSPAWRGSYEQYF
TGCGCCAGCAGCCCAGCTTGGCGGGGCTCCTACGAGCAGTACTTC
>TRBV7-2|.|TRBJ2-2|TRBD2
CASRASGGSTGELFF
TGTGCCAGCCGGGCGTCGGGGGGGAGCACCGGGGAGCTGTTTTTT
>TRBV5-6|.|TRBJ1-2|TRBD1
CASSGQGNNYGYTF
TGTGCCAGCAGCGGACAGGGAAATAACTATGGCTACACCTTC
>TRBV18|.|TRBJ2-1|TRBD2
CASSPVFLAGGLNEQFF
TGTGCCAGCTCACCAGTTTTCCTAGCGGGAGGGCTCAATGAGCAGTTCTTC
>TRBV5-8|.|TRBJ2-2|.
CASSLEHVNTGELFF
TGTGCCAGCAGCTTGGAGCATGTGAACACCGGGGAGCTGTTTTTT
>TRBV28|.|TRBJ1-1|.
CASTPGGVMNTEAFF
TGTGCCAGCACCCCGGGGGGGGTGATGAACACTGAAGCTTTCTTT
>TRBV5-1|.|TRBJ2-5|TRBD2
CASSPGLAGGRETQYF
TGCGCCAGCAGCCCGGGACTAGCGGGAGGGAGAGAGACCCAGTACTTC
>TRBV2|.|TRBJ2-3|.
CASSELRLATDTQYF
TGTGCCAGCAGTGAACTTCGCCTAGCGACAGATACGCAGTATTTT
>TRBV18|.|TRBJ2-5|.
CASSPRGQETQYF
TGTGCCAGCTCGCCGAGAGGCCAAGAGACCCAGTACTTC
>TRBV11-3|.|TRBJ2-2|.
CASSFGGGLVAGELFF
TGTGCCAGCAGCTTTGGAGGTGGTCTGGTCGCCGGGGAGCTGTTTTTT
>TRBV7-9|.|TRBJ2-5|.
CASSLEQYQETQYF
TGTGCCAGCAGCTTAGAACAGTACCAAGAGACCCAGTACTTC
>TRBV11-2|.|TRBJ2-3|.
CASSLQILGTDTQYF
TGTGCCAGCAGCTTACAGATCCTAGGCACAGATACGCAGTATTTT
>TRBV5-1|.|TRBJ1-4|TRBD1
CASSLGPQGASSEKLFF
TGCGCCAGCAGCTTAGGGCCACAGGGGGCTTCAAGTGAAAAACTGTTTTTT
>TRBV9|.|TRBJ2-3|.
CASNRGGITDTQYF
TGTGCCAGCAATAGGGGGGGGATCACAGATACGCAGTATTTT
>TRBV25-1|.|TRBJ2-7|.
CASSDQGGRGQYF
TGTGCCAGCAGTGATCAGGGAGGACGAGGGCAGTACTTC
>TRBV5-1|.|TRBJ2-2|.
CASSRDTYTGELFF
TGCGCCAGCAGCCGGGACACATACACCGGGGAGCTGTTTTTT
>TRBV11-2|.|TRBJ1-5|.
CASSLRRNQPQHF
TGTGCCAGCAGCTTAAGGCGGAATCAGCCCCAGCATTTT